One and the same sample provided the 20 T cell receptor beta chains below, sequenced in a study of shared clonotypes between healthy human individuals. This table comes from immunoSEQ multiplex PCR, and its TCRdb copy is limited to in-frame clones, with some not included. The table has about 1 million clones, more than 65% seen once; the top ten hold about 1.5%. Sample: memory CD4+ T cells sorted from blood. As to subset: CD45RA-negative fraction. All receptors come from a man aged 18 to 29 in good health.

This sequence joins TRBV19 and TRBJ1-1; D unclear. CDR3 length: 15 amino acids. The germline CDR1 and CDR2 sequences are LNHDA and SQIVND (reference sequence). Between the trimmed V and J ends, which lost 6 bases and 2 bases, there was a span of 16 bases. CDR3 DNA sequence: TGTGCCAGTAGCGGAGGGCAGAAGTCTAACACTGAAGCTTTCTTT. Its translation is CASSGGQKSNTEAFF.

This chain uses TRBV4-3 with TRBJ1-3; D is undetermined. The CDR3 is 16 amino acids. Germline V gene sequence: CDR1 LGHNA, CDR2 YSLEER. Trimming removed 1 base at V and 4 bases at J, with 14 bases between. The CDR3 coding sequence is TGCGCCAGCAGCCAAGCAAGCTCTTTGGAAGGAAACACCATATATTTT. It yields the protein CASSQASSLEGNTIYF.

V is TRBV29-1 and J is TRBJ1-2; no reliable D call. This CDR3 region has 10 residues. Germline-derived CDR1 and CDR2 are SQVTM and ANQGSEA. The germline V and J ends were trimmed by 5 bases and 6 bases, with 7 bases remaining between them. This CDR3 is CSVLGNGYTF. CDR3 DNA sequence: TGCAGCGTTTTAGGAAATGGCTACACCTTC.

This chain uses TRBV7-2 with TRBJ2-7; 9 nucleotides agree with TRBD2. V shed 5 bases, J shed 2 bases, and the junction held 10 bases outside the gene matches. This CDR3 has 16 amino acids. Germline CDR1 SGHTA, CDR2 FQGNSA. CDR3 in amino acids: CASSRPSLAGTYEQYF. DNA of the CDR3: TGTGCCAGCAGCCGACCCTCCCTAGCGGGGACCTACGAGCAGTACTTC.

This CDR3 is CASSQTTTGGKGKLFF. The CDR3 DNA reads TGTGCCAGCAGCCAGACGACAACAGGGGGGAAGGGAAAACTGTTTTTT. This chain connects TRBV28 to TRBJ1-4; 8 nucleotides agree with TRBD1. The ends lost 6 bases at V and 10 bases at J; junction bases unmatched: 16. The CDR3 length is 16 residues. The V gene's germline CDR1 is MDHEN and CDR2 SYDVKM.

The chain carries TRBV5-6 and TRBJ1-5; D gene uncertain. Trimming took 2 bases from V and 3 from J, leaving 15 bases between them. Germline CDR1 and CDR2: SGHDT and YYEEEE. This CDR3 region has 16 residues. CDR3 DNA: TGTGCCAGCAGCTTATGGGGTGTATGGTTCAATCAGCCCCAGCATTTT. Translating gives CASSLWGVWFNQPQHF.

The rearrangement uses TRBV7-9 and TRBJ2-1; the D gene is possibly TRBD2 (5 bases). The germline V and J ends were trimmed by 2 bases and 8 bases, with 16 bases remaining between them. Germline assignment: CDR1 SEHNR and CDR2 FQNEAQ (reference sequence). This CDR3 comprises 15 residues. CDR3 residues: CASSLNPGVRDEQFF. Here the CDR3 DNA reads TGTGCCAGCAGCTTAAATCCCGGGGTGCGGGATGAGCAGTTCTTC. The full variable domain, rest sourced from reference TRBV7-9 and TRBJ2-1, is DTGVSQNPRHKITKRGQNVTFRCDPISEHNRLYWYRQTLGQGPEFLTYFQNEAQLEKSRLLSDRFSAERPKGSFSTLEIQRTEQGDSAMYLCASSLNPGVRDEQFFGPGTRLTVL.

On this clone: Other DNA sequences from this sample encode an identical CDR3 as well. V usage is TRBV13 and J usage is TRBJ2-5, with TRBD1 as a possible D gene (5 bases). V lost 3 bases, J lost 2 bases, and 10 bases lay in between. CDR1 PRHDT and CDR2 FYEKMQ come from the germline V gene (reference sequence). The CDR3 extends over 14 amino acids. CDR3 DNA sequence: TGTGCCAGCAGCTTGGGGCACACACAAGAGACCCAGTACTTC. Protein sequence: CASSLGHTQETQYF.

J is TRBJ2-5 and V is TRBV29-1, with unresolved D. The CDR3 covers 11 residues. Between the trimmed V and J ends, which lost 7 bases and 4 bases, there was a span of 10 bases. Germline V lookup: CDR1 SQVTM, CDR2 ANQGSEA. CDR3 protein: CSARVVETQYF. The CDR3 DNA is TGCAGCGCCCGAGTAGTAGAGACCCAGTACTTC.

This clone has just one count. The germline gene is not matched at one end of the junction; a read error may be the cause. This chain uses TRBV7-7 with TRBJ2-5, with D unclear. Germline values: CDR1 SSHAT, CDR2 FNYEAQ (reference sequence). This CDR3 is 15 amino acids long. The CDR3: CASSLGRKAQETQYF. The CDR3 nucleotides are TGTGCTAGCAGCTTAGGACGGAAAGCACAAGAGACCCAGTACTTC.

The chain combines TRBV5-4 with TRBJ2-7; D gene unclear. V was cut by 1 base and J by 6 bases, with 11 bases left in between. The CDR3 sequence is 13 residues long. Looked up from germline, CDR1 is SGHNT and CDR2 is YYREEE (reference sequence). CDR3 region: CASSLNPGLEQYF. CDR3 coding DNA: TGTGCCAGCAGCTTGAATCCCGGGCTCGAGCAGTACTTC. The complete variable domain, with remaining parts taken from reference TRBV5-4 and TRBJ2-7, reads ETGVTQSPTHLIKTRGQQVTLRCSSQSGHNTVSWYQQALGQGPQFIFQYYREEENGRGNFPPRFSGLQFPNYSSELNVNALELDDSALYLCASSLNPGLEQYFGPGTRLTVT.

This clone was counted only a few times. V gene TRBV7-9 combines with J gene TRBJ1-2, with D possibly matching TRBD1 (5 bases). The V end was cut by 1 base, the J end by 8 bases, with 11 bases between. Germline V gene data show CDR1 as SEHNR and CDR2 as FQNEAQ (reference sequence). The CDR3 sequence is 13 residues long. The CDR3 spells CASSLEGQLGYTF. The CDR3 DNA sequence: TGTGCCAGCAGCTTAGAGGGGCAGCTAGGCTACACCTTC. The full variable domain, completed using reference TRBV7-9 and TRBJ1-2, is DTGVSQNPRHKITKRGQNVTFRCDPISEHNRLYWYRQTLGQGPEFLTYFQNEAQLEKSRLLSDRFSAERPKGSFSTLEIQRTEQGDSAMYLCASSLEGQLGYTFGSGTRLTVV.

This clone is a singleton in its sample. The CDR3 bases are TGTGCCAGCAGCCGGACAGTTAATTCACCCCTCCACTTT. Its translation: CASSRTVNSPLHF. V and J are TRBV7-9 and TRBJ1-6; possibly TRBD1 for D (6 bases). Between the trimmed V and J ends, which lost 5 bases and 6 bases, there was a span of 8 bases. Germline CDR1 reads SEHNR; CDR2 reads FQNEAQ (reference sequence). The CDR3 consists of 13 residues.

J is TRBJ2-6 and V is TRBV5-1; D is unclear. Between the trimmed V and J ends, which lost 2 bases and 0 bases, there was a span of 9 bases. CDR1 is SGHRS, CDR2 YFSETQ, per germline. The CDR3 is made up of 16 amino acids. In nucleotides, the CDR3 is TGCGCCAGCAGCTTCAGCAGCAGCTCTGGGGCCAACGTCCTGACTTTC. This sequence encodes CASSFSSSSGANVLTF. The full variable domain, its missing parts supplied by reference TRBV5-1 and TRBJ2-6, is KAGVTQTPRYLIKTRGQQVTLSCSPISGHRSVSWYQQTPGQGLQFLFEYFSETQRNKGNFPGRFSGRQFSNSRSEMNVSTLELGDSALYLCASSFSSSSGANVLTFGAGSRLTVL.

The gene calls are TRBV6-6 and TRBJ1-4, with a tentative D call TRBD1 (6 bases). Looked up from germline, CDR1 is MNHNY and CDR2 is SVGAGI (reference sequence). The length of the CDR3 is 14 residues. Between the trimmed V and J ends, which lost 4 bases and 7 bases, there was a span of 13 bases. The CDR3 DNA is TGTGCCAGCAGTTCCGGGGGCGTCGGTGAAAAACTGTTTTTT. Amino acids: CASSSGGVGEKLFF.

The J gene is TRBJ1-1, the V gene TRBV10-3; D is ambiguous. This CDR3 region has 13 residues. CDR1 is ENHRY, CDR2 SYGVKD, per germline. The ends were cut back, 0 bases at V and 5 bases at J, with 7 bases in the middle. The chain's CDR3 is CAISESFRTEAFF. The CDR3 DNA is TGTGCCATCAGTGAGTCTTTCCGGACTGAAGCTTTCTTT.

On this clone: Other DNA sequences in this sample translate to the same CDR3. This rearrangement joins TRBV9 to TRBJ2-5; D uncertain. The CDR3 totals 14 residues. Trimming took off 0 bases at V and 5 bases at J, with 11 bases between the two ends. Per germline, CDR1 SGDLS and CDR2 YYNGEE. As DNA, the CDR3 is TGTGCCAGCAGCGTAGCGCCAGGACCGGAGACCCAGTACTTC. This encodes CASSVAPGPETQYF.

In DNA form, the CDR3 reads TGTGCCAGCAGCGGCAGAAGAAATGAAAAACTGTTTTTT. Its protein product is CASSGRRNEKLFF. This chain connects TRBV2 to TRBJ1-4; D uncertain. Germline CDR1 reads SNHLY; CDR2 reads FYNNEI. The CDR3 spans 13 residues. V was trimmed by 6 bases and J by 5 bases, leaving 10 bases between them. Full variable domain (remainder filled in from reference TRBV2 and TRBJ1-4): EPEVTQTPSHQVTQMGQEVILRCVPISNHLYFYWYRQILGQKVEFLVSFYNNEISEKSEIFDDQFSVERPDGSNFTLKIRSTKLEDSAMYFCASSGRRNEKLFFGSGTQLSVL.

The chain is built from TRBV2 and TRBJ1-4; TRBD1 aligns across 10 bases. With V trimmed by 7 bases and J by 3 bases, 5 bases remained unmatched. Germline V CDR1 and CDR2: SNHLY, FYNNEI. The CDR3 is 15 residues long. CDR3 DNA: TGTGCCAGCAAGACAGGGGGCGCGGCTAATGAAAAACTGTTTTTT. As protein: CASKTGGAANEKLFF.

This clone turned up a few times. CDR3 sequence (DNA): TGTGCCACCAGCACCGGAGAGACTGGAAACACCATATATTTT. This translates into CATSTGETGNTIYF. V and J are TRBV15 and TRBJ1-3, with unresolved D. The CDR3 is 14 residues long. The germline CDR1 and CDR2 sequences are LNHNV and YYDKDF (reference sequence). V was cut by 4 bases and J by 2 bases, with 9 bases left in between.